This TCR beta chain originates from a study of blood T cell repertoires in COVID-19. In the original workflow: Reference gene primer amplification yielded estimated nucleated cell counts. The data were produced by immunoSEQ multiplex PCR, yet TCRdb's version contains in-frame clones alone and is incomplete. From that table come the V and J calls and clone size; the DNA was used to work out D and trimming. The sample contains about 280,000 clones, approximately 85% of which appear only once. The CDR3 has 12 residues. The germline V gene has CDR1 SNHLY and CDR2 FYNNEI. Trimming cost V 6 bases and J 4 bases; bases outside gene matches: 2.

The V gene is TRBV2, the J gene TRBJ1-2; 7 positions match TRBD1. The specimen was peripheral blood. The TCR originated in a man aged 50-60 years with active or convalescent COVID-19. The CDR3 region has the DNA TGTGCCAGCAGGGGGACAGTCTATGGCTACACCTTC. Translation gives CASRGTVYGYTF.